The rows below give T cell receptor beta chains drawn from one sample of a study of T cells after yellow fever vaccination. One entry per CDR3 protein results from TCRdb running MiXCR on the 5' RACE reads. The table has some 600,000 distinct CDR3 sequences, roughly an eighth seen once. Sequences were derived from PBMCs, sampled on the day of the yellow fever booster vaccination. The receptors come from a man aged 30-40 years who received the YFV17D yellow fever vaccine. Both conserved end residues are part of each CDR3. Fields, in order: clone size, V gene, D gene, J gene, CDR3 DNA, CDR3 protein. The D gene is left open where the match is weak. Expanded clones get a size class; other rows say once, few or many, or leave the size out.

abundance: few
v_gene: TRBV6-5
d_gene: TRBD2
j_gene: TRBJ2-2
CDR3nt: TGTGCCAGCAGTTACCTAGCGGGAGCCACCGGGGAGCTGTTTTTT
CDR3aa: CASSYLAGATGELFF

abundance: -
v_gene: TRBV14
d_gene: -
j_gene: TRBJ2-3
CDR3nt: TGTGCCAGCAGCCGAACCGGGAGATCCACAGATACGCAGTATTTT
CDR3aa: CASSRTGRSTDTQYF

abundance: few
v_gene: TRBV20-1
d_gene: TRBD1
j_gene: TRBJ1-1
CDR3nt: TGCAGTGCTAGAGACTTTCGAGGGGGCTATGAAGCTTTCTTT
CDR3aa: CSARDFRGGYEAFF

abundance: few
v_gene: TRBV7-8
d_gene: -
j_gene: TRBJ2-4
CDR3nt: TGTGCCAGCAGCTTAGTCGACGGGGGAACGCACATTCAGTACTTC
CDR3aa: CASSLVDGGTHIQYF

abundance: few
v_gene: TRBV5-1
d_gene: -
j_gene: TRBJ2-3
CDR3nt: TGCGCCAGCAGCTTGGCCGGGGAAGGTAGCACAGATACGCAGTATTTT
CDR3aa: CASSLAGEGSTDTQYF

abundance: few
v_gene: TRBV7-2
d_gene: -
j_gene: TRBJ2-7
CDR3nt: TGTGCCAGTTCCCTGGCACTAGTGAGCTACGAGCAGTACTTC
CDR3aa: CASSLALVSYEQYF

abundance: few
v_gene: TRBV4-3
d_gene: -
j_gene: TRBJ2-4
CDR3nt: TGCGCCAGCAGCCAAGGGGACACTCTCTTGGGGAACATTCAGTACTTC
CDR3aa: CASSQGDTLLGNIQYF

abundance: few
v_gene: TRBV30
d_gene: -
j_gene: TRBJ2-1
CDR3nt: TGTGCCTGTACAGTGTACAATGAGCAGTTCTTC
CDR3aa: CACTVYNEQFF

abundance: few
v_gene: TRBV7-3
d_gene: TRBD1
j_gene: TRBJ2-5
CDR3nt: TGTGCCAGCAGCGGTGGACAGGGACGGACCCAGTACTTC
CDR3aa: CASSGGQGRTQYF

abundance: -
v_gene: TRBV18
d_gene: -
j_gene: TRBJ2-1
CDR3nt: TGTGCCAGCTCCTCGGTGGGGGTCAATGAGCAGTTCTTC
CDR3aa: CASSSVGVNEQFF

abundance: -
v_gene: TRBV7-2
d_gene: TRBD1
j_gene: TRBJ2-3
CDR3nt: TGTGCCAGCAGCTTATACAAAGGGGGCGGATTTTCAGATACGCAGTATTTT
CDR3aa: CASSLYKGGGFSDTQYF

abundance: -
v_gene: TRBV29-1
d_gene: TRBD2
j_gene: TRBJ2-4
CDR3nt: TGCAGCGTTGAAGAGGGCGGGGGAGCCCAAAACATTCAGTACTTC
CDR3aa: CSVEEGGGAQNIQYF

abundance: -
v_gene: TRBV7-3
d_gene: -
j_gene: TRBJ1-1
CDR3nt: TGTGCCAGCAGCTTAGAGGGATTGGGTATCACTGAAGCTTTCTTT
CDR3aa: CASSLEGLGITEAFF

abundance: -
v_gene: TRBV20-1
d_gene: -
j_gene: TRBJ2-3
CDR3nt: TGCGCCAACCAAGGTTCCCTCCGCGATCGACAGGCCCCCTTCACAGATACGCAGTATTTT
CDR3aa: CANQGSLRDRQAPFTDTQYF

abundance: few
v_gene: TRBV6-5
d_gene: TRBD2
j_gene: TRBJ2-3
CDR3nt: TGTGCCAGCAGTTACTCGAGTCTAGCGGGAGGGCCTGAGGCGCAGTATTTT
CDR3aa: CASSYSSLAGGPEAQYF

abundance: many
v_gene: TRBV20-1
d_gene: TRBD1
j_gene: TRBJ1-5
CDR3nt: TGCAGTGCTAGCTCACAACAGGGGATCGCTGTCCAGCCCCAGCATTTT
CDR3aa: CSASSQQGIAVQPQHF

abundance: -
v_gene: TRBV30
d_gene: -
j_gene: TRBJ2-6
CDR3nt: TGTGCCTGGAGTTGGACCTCTGGGGCCAACGTCCTGACTTTC
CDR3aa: CAWSWTSGANVLTF

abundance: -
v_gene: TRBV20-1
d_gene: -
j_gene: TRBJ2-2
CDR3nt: TGCAGTGCTAGAGAGGGGTTCGGGGAGCTGTTTTTT
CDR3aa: CSAREGFGELFF

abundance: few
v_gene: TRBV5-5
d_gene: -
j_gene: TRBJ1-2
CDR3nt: TGTGCCAGCAGCTTGTCGAACGTCTATGGCTACACCTTC
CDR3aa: CASSLSNVYGYTF

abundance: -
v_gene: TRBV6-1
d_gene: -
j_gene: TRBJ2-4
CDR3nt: TGTGCCAGCAGGAGTCAGGGGCAGCGGTCGAACATTCAGTACTTC
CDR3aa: CASRSQGQRSNIQYF

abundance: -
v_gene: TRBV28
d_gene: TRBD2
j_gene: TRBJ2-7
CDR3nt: TGTGCCAGCAGGCGGGGACTAGCGGATCCCTCGGAGCACTTC
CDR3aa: CASRRGLADPSEHF

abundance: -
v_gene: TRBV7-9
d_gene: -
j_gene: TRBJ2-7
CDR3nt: TGTGCCAGCACCGGGTCCCATTACGAGCAGTACTTC
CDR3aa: CASTGSHYEQYF

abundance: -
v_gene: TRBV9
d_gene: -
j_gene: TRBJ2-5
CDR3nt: TGTGCCAGCAGCGTAGGAGACAGAACCCAAGAGACCCAGTACTTC
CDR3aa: CASSVGDRTQETQYF

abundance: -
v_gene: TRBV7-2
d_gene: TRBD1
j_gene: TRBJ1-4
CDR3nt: TGTGCCAGCAGCTTAGGGGGACAGGGGGAAAAACTGTTTTTT
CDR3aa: CASSLGGQGEKLFF

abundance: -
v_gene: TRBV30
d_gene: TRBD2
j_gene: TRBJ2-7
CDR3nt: TGTGCCTGGAGTGTTCGACGGGGTCGGGCTAGCGGGGCCCAGGAGCAGTACTTC
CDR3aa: CAWSVRRGRASGAQEQYF

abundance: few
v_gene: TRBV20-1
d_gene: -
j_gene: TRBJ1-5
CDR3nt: TGCAGTGCTGGGGCCCATAGCAATCAGCCCCAGCATTTT
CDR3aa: CSAGAHSNQPQHF

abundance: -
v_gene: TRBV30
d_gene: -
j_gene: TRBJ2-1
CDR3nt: TGTGCCTGGAGTGTAGGGAGGCATGAGCAGTTCTTC
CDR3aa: CAWSVGRHEQFF

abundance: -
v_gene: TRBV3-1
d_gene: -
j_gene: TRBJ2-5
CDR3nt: TGTGCCAGCAGCCAACTCCAGACCCAGTACTTC
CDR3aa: CASSQLQTQYF

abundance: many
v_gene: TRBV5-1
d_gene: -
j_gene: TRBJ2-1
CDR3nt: TGCGCCAGCAGCCCTGGGGTGATCCATGAGCAGTTCTTC
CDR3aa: CASSPGVIHEQFF

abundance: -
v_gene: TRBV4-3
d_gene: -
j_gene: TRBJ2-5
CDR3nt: TGCGCCAGCAGCCTTGGCATGGGACTGACGGAGACCCAGTACTTC
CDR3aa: CASSLGMGLTETQYF

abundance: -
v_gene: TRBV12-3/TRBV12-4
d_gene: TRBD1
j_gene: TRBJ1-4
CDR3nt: TGTGCCAGCAGTTCGGGACAGGGCGAAAAACTGTTTTTT
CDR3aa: CASSSGQGEKLFF

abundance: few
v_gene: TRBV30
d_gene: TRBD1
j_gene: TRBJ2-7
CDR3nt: TGTGCCTGGAGTCTGACAGGGTTCTACGAGCAGTACTTC
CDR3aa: CAWSLTGFYEQYF

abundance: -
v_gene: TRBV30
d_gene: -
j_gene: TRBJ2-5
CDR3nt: TGTGCCTGGAACCTCCGGGACCGGGACGGGACCCAGTACTTC
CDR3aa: CAWNLRDRDGTQYF

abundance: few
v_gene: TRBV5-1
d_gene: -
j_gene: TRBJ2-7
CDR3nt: TGCGCCAGCAGCGAGGGGACCTCCGGGGTGAGCGAGCAGTACTTC
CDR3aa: CASSEGTSGVSEQYF

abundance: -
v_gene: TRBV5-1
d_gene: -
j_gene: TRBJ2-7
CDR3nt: TGCGCCAGCAGCTTGACCTGGTATTCGGACGAGCAGTACTTC
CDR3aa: CASSLTWYSDEQYF

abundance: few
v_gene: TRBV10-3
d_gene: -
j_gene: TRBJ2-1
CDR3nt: TGTGCCATCAGTGATGGAAAAAAAGGGGGTCACCCCAATGAGCAGTTCTTC
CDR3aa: CAISDGKKGGHPNEQFF

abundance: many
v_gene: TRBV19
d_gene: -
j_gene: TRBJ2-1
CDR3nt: TGTGCCAGTAGTTTACAGGGCGGAGGTGAGCAGTTCTTC
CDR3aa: CASSLQGGGEQFF

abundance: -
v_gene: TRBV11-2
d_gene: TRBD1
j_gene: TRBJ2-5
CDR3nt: TGTGCCAGCAGCTTAGACGCCGACAGGGGGATCGGGACCCAGTACTTC
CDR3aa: CASSLDADRGIGTQYF

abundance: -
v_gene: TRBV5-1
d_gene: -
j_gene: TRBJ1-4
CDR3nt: TGCGCCAGCAGAAGGGACAATAATGAAAAACTGTTTTTT
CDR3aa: CASRRDNNEKLFF

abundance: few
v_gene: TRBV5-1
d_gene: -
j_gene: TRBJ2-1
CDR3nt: TGCGCCAGCAGCTTGGAGACACCCACCTACAATGAGCAGTTCTTC
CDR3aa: CASSLETPTYNEQFF

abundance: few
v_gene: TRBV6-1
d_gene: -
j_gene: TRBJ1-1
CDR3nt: TGTGCCACCAACCCTCCCCCCCCGGGCACTGAAGCTTTCTTT
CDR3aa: CATNPPPPGTEAFF

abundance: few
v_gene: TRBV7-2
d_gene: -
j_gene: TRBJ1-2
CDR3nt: TGTGCCAGCAGCTTAACTTCCCCGGGGGACTATGGCTACACCTTC
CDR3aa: CASSLTSPGDYGYTF

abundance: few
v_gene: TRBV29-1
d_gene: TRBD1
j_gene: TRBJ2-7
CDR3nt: TGCAGCGTTGTGAGGACAGGGGTCGAGCAGTACTTC
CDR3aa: CSVVRTGVEQYF